Sequencing of this TCR beta chain was carried out in a study of blood T cell repertoires in COVID-19. In germline, CDR1 is DFQATT, CDR2 SNEGSKA (reference sequence). V gave up 3 bases and J gave up 5 bases; unmatched junction bases: 6. CDR3 length: 14 residues. Original processing notes: Amplification of reference gene primers provided the estimated nucleated cell counts. Produced via immunoSEQ multiplex PCR; TCRdb's table is partial and in-frame only. The V and J calls and clone size are taken from that table; D and trimming were inferred from the DNA. The sample lists around 250,000 clones; 75% to 90% were seen once.

V and J are TRBV20-1 and TRBJ2-5, with 10 bases fitting TRBD2. Material: peripheral blood. The sequence was obtained from a man aged 55 to 70 who had recovered from COVID-19. This CDR3 is CSASLGLAMETQYF. As DNA, the CDR3 is TGCAGTGCTAGTTTGGGACTAGCGATGGAGACCCAGTACTTC.